The 17 T cell receptor beta chains below come from one sample, sequenced in a study of CD8 T cells in Susac syndrome. The authors reverse transcribed roughly 0.5 to 1 ug RNA with random hexamers. TCRdb re-analysed the immunoSEQ multiplex PCR reads in MiXCR, keeping a single row per CDR3 protein. Of 80,000 to 95,000 distinct CDR3 sequences listed, approximately 95% are singletons. Sequences were obtained from CD8+ T cells from PBMCs. All receptors come from a human donor with Susac syndrome.

The chain has TRBV3-1 and TRBJ2-5, with TRBD2 matching over 8 bases. The J segment lost 2 bases and the V segment lost 1 base, leaving 6 bases of the junction unmatched. From germline, CDR1 is LGHDT and CDR2 YNNKEL (reference sequence). The CDR3 totals 16 residues. CDR3 protein: CASSQADSGVQETQYF. The CDR3, as DNA: TGTGCCAGCAGCCAAGCCGATAGCGGGGTACAAGAGACCCAGTACTTC.

The V call is TRBV9, the J call TRBJ2-7, with no clear D. The germline V gene encodes CDR1 SGDLS and CDR2 YYNGEE. The CDR3 contains 15 residues. V lost 0 bases and J lost 2, with 12 bases in between. The CDR3 spells CASSVGLGQTYEQYF. CDR3 DNA: TGTGCCAGCAGCGTAGGTTTAGGCCAAACCTACGAGCAGTACTTC.

The chain combines TRBV7-9 with TRBJ2-5; D remains ambiguous. Germline lookup yields CDR1 SEHNR and CDR2 FQNEAQ (reference sequence). This CDR3 comprises 13 residues. V shed 5 bases and J shed 5 bases, with 12 bases lying between them. The CDR3 is CASSQDATETQYF. The CDR3 region has the DNA TGTGCCAGCAGCCAGGACGCGACGGAGACCCAGTACTTC.

About this clonotype itself: Germline and junction disagree at one end, which may indicate a read error. This rearrangement joins TRBV7-2 to TRBJ1-1, with TRBD1 matching 9 bases. Germline CDR1 reads SGHTA; CDR2 reads FQGNSA. The length of the CDR3 is 12 residues. The CDR3 here is CASSSHRGLHLF. CDR3 nucleotide sequence: TGTGCCAGCAGCAGCCACAGGGGGCTCCACCTCTTT.

The chain links TRBV15 to TRBJ2-1, with D uncertain. The CDR3 runs 13 residues. Germline CDR1 reads LNHNV; CDR2 reads YYDKDF (reference sequence). Deletions cut 3 bases from V and 9 bases from J, with 12 bases between. CDR3 nucleotide sequence: TGTGCCACCAGCAGCGTCACCTGGGGTGAGCAGTTCTTC. It translates to CATSSVTWGEQFF.

This clonotype was recorded only once. The J gene is TRBJ2-2, the V gene TRBV19, with D unclear. The CDR3 contains 13 residues. Germline lookup yields CDR1 LNHDA and CDR2 SQIVND (reference sequence). The V and J ends lost 6 bases and 7 bases respectively, with 12 bases between them. The CDR3 spells CASSPKRSGELFF. CDR3 in DNA: TGTGCCAGTAGCCCAAAGCGTAGCGGGGAGCTGTTTTTT. The whole variable domain, filled in from reference TRBV19 and TRBJ2-2, reads DGGITQSPKYLFRKEGQNVTLSCEQNLNHDAMYWYRQDPGQGLRLIYYSQIVNDFQKGDIAEGYSVSREKKESFPLTVTSAQKNPTAFYLCASSPKRSGELFFGEGSRLTVL.

This chain links TRBV2 with TRBJ2-1, with D unclear. CDR3 length: 13 residues. The germline CDR1 and CDR2 sequences are SNHLY and FYNNEI. V lost 11 bases to trimming and J lost 3 bases, with 14 bases between them. The CDR3 protein is CAVTQPGYNEQFF. Here the CDR3 DNA reads TGTGCCGTAACCCAGCCAGGCTACAATGAGCAGTTCTTC.

The V call is TRBV12-3 or TRBV12-4, the J call TRBJ2-1, with 10 bases matching TRBD2. Unmatched junction bases numbered 16, after V lost 10 bases and J lost 10 bases. CDR3 size: 15 residues. The CDR3, as DNA: TGTGCCATCAAAACCGGGACTAGCGTGCATGGGGAGCAGTTCTTC. Translating it yields CAIKTGTSVHGEQFF.

The chain employs TRBV28 and TRBJ1-5, with D possibly matching TRBD1 (6 bases). The CDR3 is 19 residues long. Germline V CDR1 and CDR2: MDHEN, SYDVKM. The V end lost 4 bases, the J end lost 2 bases, and 24 bases lay between the germline ends. CDR3 protein: CASSSHRDKDVRGNQPQHF. The CDR3 nucleotides are TGTGCCAGCAGTTCCCACCGGGACAAGGATGTTAGGGGCAATCAGCCCCAGCATTTT.

The chain recombines TRBV19 with TRBJ1-2; D gene uncertain. This CDR3 comprises 12 residues. Trimming took off 3 bases at V and 6 bases at J, with 8 bases between the two ends. Germline lookup yields CDR1 LNHDA and CDR2 SQIVND (reference sequence). The CDR3 loop is CASSIGVDGYTF. In DNA form, the CDR3 reads TGTGCCAGTAGTATTGGAGTGGATGGCTACACCTTC.

The chain uses TRBV20-1 and TRBJ1-1; D not resolved. The V and J ends lost 3 bases and 7 bases respectively, with 15 bases between them. The germline V gene encodes CDR1 DFQATT and CDR2 SNEGSKA (reference sequence). The CDR3 has 13 amino acids. The CDR3 region has the DNA TGCAGTGCTAGCGTCGGCAGCGACTTTGAAGCTTTCTTT. Residues: CSASVGSDFEAFF.

V usage is TRBV10-3 and J usage is TRBJ2-2, with 9 positions matching TRBD2. V lost 10 bases and J lost 6; bases outside the gene matches: 15. CDR3 length: 16 amino acids. Germline V lookup: CDR1 ENHRY, CDR2 SYGVKD. The CDR3 nucleotides are TGTGCCACCCACCGGGAGATTAGCGGGAGAGCCGGGGAGCTGTTTTTT. Encoded protein: CATHREISGRAGELFF.

The genes are TRBV12-3 or TRBV12-4 and TRBJ2-1; D possibly matches TRBD1 or TRBD2 (6 bases each). The CDR3 totals 11 residues. The V and J ends lost 10 bases and 10 bases respectively, with 14 bases between them. In nucleotides, the CDR3 is TGTGCCATCCCCGGGGGCGAGGAGCAGTTCTTC. Protein sequence: CAIPGGEEQFF.

The chain recombines TRBV19 with TRBJ1-5; no reliable D call. CDR1 LNHDA and CDR2 SQIVND come from the germline V gene (reference sequence). The CDR3 extends over 13 amino acids. V dropped 1 base and J dropped 3 bases, with 4 bases sitting between them. CDR3 bases: TGTGCCAGTAGTATAGTCGCCAATCAGCCCCAGCATTTT. Translation: CASSIVANQPQHF.

In nucleotides, the CDR3 is TGTGCCAGCACCACCCGGGGCAGCACCTACGAGCAGTACTTC. Protein product: CASTTRGSTYEQYF. V is TRBV19 and J is TRBJ2-7; D assignment may be TRBD1 or TRBD2 (5 bases each). This CDR3 region has 14 residues. CDR1 is LNHDA, CDR2 SQIVND, per germline (reference sequence). V was trimmed by 9 bases and J by 2 bases, leaving 17 bases between them.

This chain connects TRBV7-9 to TRBJ2-3; 8 bases agree with TRBD2. This CDR3 region has 15 residues. After removal of 4 bases from V and 10 bases from J, the junction contained 13 bases not matched to a gene. Looked up from germline, CDR1 is SEHNR and CDR2 is FQNEAQ (reference sequence). The CDR3 DNA reads as TGTGCCAGCAGCTCCACCCCGGGACTAGGTACCGCGCAGTATTTT. This translates into CASSSTPGLGTAQYF.

The J gene is TRBJ1-1, the V gene TRBV27; D remains unclear. The CDR3 has 14 amino acids. Trimming removed 3 bases at V and 7 bases at J, with 15 bases between. Per the germline V gene, CDR1 is MNHEY and CDR2 is SMNVEV (reference sequence). The CDR3 loop is CASSLGIGWSEAFF. The CDR3 nucleotides are TGTGCCAGCAGTTTGGGGATCGGGTGGAGTGAAGCTTTCTTT.